The 28 T cell receptor beta chains in this list originate from one sample, sequenced in a study of sequential checkpoint blockade in melanoma. TCRdb keeps only in-frame clones here, not all; method: immunoSEQ multiplex PCR. The sample consists of fewer than 30,000 clones, about 83% of them appearing once. Treatment specified: randomized to nivolumab then ipilimumab (arm A) or the reverse (arm B). Specimen: CD8+ T cells sorted from blood (inferred from file names), collected from a patient given nivolumab and ipilimumab in sequence. These TCRs come from a human donor with melanoma.

The chain carries TRBV7-7 and TRBJ2-1, with no clear D. In germline, CDR1 is SSHAT, CDR2 FNYEAQ (reference sequence). The CDR3 is 13 amino acids. V lost 4 bases and J lost 10, with 14 bases in between. CDR3 sequence: CASSSTAGEEQFF. CDR3 nucleotides: TGTGCCAGCAGCTCCACCGCAGGTGAAGAGCAGTTCTTC.

V gene TRBV27 combines with J gene TRBJ1-5; D is possibly TRBD1 (5 bases). Germline lookup yields CDR1 MNHEY and CDR2 SMNVEV (reference sequence). Between the trimmed V and J ends, which lost 8 bases and 4 bases, there was a span of 6 bases. The CDR3 covers 11 residues. The CDR3 sequence: CASGGNQPQHF. For the CDR3, the DNA is TGTGCCAGCGGGGGGAATCAGCCCCAGCATTTT.

The V and J genes are TRBV4-3 and TRBJ1-3, with D hard to call. This CDR3 spans 16 amino acids. V was cut by 0 bases and J by 0 bases, with 9 bases left in between. The germline gives CDR1 LGHNA, CDR2 YSLEER. This CDR3 is CASSQDNPSSGNTIYF. In nucleotides, the CDR3 is TGCGCCAGCAGCCAAGATAATCCGAGCTCTGGAAACACCATATATTTT.

The rearrangement uses TRBV6-5 and TRBJ1-2; 9 nucleotides agree with TRBD1. CDR3 length equals 15 residues. The V segment lost 2 bases and the J segment 5 bases; nucleotides outside the gene matches: 6. Germline CDR1 is MNHEY and CDR2 is SVGAGI. The CDR3 DNA sequence: TGTGCCAGCAGTTACGGACAGGGGTTCCGGTATGGCTACACCTTC. This codes for CASSYGQGFRYGYTF.

The chain uses TRBV6-5 and TRBJ1-6; D might be TRBD1 (5 bases). V was pared by 0 bases and J by 3 bases, with 9 bases between. Germline CDR1 and CDR2: MNHEY and SVGAGI. The CDR3 consists of 16 residues. The CDR3 nucleotides are TGTGCCAGCAGTTACTCGAGAGACAGCTATAATTCACCCCTCCACTTT. This gives the protein CASSYSRDSYNSPLHF.

The CDR3 DNA sequence: TGTGCCAGCAGTGAGATGGGGAGGGATACGCAGTATTTT. It yields the protein CASSEMGRDTQYF. This chain links TRBV2 with TRBJ2-3; a possible D gene is TRBD2 (6 bases). Germline assignment: CDR1 SNHLY and CDR2 FYNNEI. CDR3 length equals 13 residues. V was clipped by 3 bases and J by 6 bases, with 10 bases between them.

As for this clone: One end of the junction fails to match germline, which may point to a read error. The chain is built from TRBV6-6 and TRBJ1-1, with D tentatively TRBD1 (5 bases). The CDR3 is 11 amino acids. Germline loops: CDR1 MNHNY, CDR2 SVGAGI (reference sequence). The CDR3 nucleotides read TGTGCCAGCATAAGATCCGGGGGAGCTTCCTTT. Amino acid sequence: CASIRSGGASF.

As concerns this clone: Other nucleotide sequences from this sample produce the same CDR3. This rearrangement joins TRBV11-1 to TRBJ1-6; 8 bases are shared with TRBD1. The V gene's germline CDR1 is SGHAT and CDR2 FQDESV (reference sequence). This CDR3 has 14 residues. V lost 5 bases to trimming and J lost 5 bases; unmatched junction nucleotides: 2. DNA for the CDR3: TGTGCCAGCAGCAGGACAGGGAATAATTCACCCCTCCACTTT. Translated, it gives CASSRTGNNSPLHF.

J is TRBJ1-1 and V is TRBV11-2; D remains unclear. Trimming cost V 5 bases and J 6 bases, with 10 bases left between them. This CDR3 comprises 12 residues. Germline CDR1 SGHAT, CDR2 FQNNGV. The CDR3 nucleotides are TGTGCCAGCAGCCAATTTTCGGCTGAAGCTTTCTTT. Protein: CASSQFSAEAFF. Full variable domain (missing parts from reference TRBV11-2 and TRBJ1-1): EAGVAQSPRYKIIEKRQSVAFWCNPISGHATLYWYQQILGQGPKLLIQFQNNGVVDDSQLPKDRFSAERLKGVDSTLKIQPAKLEDSAVYLCASSQFSAEAFFGQGTRLTVV.

This chain uses TRBV6-1 with TRBJ2-3, with TRBD2 identical over 15 bases. V lost 8 bases and J lost 7; bases outside the gene matches: 7. The CDR3 spans 15 residues. In germline, CDR1 is MNHNS, CDR2 SASEGT. CDR3 sequence: CASGGTSGRTYTQYF. The CDR3 DNA reads as TGTGCCAGCGGGGGGACTAGCGGGAGGACCTATACGCAGTATTTT.

V usage is TRBV11-3 and J usage is TRBJ1-5; D is undetermined. This CDR3 comprises 13 residues. V was cut by 8 bases and J by 4 bases, with 12 bases left in between. CDR1 SGHNT and CDR2 YENEEA come from the germline V gene. Written as DNA, the CDR3 is TGTGCCAGCTTCCGTTTTTTAAATCAGCCCCAGCATTTT. This encodes CASFRFLNQPQHF. Full variable domain (remainder filled in from reference TRBV11-3 and TRBJ1-5): EAGVVQSPRYKIIEKKQPVAFWCNPISGHNTLYWYLQNLGQGPELLIRYENEEAVDDSQLPKDRFSAERLKGVDSTLKIQPAELGDSAVYLCASFRFLNQPQHFGDGTRLSIL.

The rearrangement joins TRBV2 to TRBJ2-3; TRBD2 agrees at 7 bases. Germline lookup yields CDR1 SNHLY and CDR2 FYNNEI. V lost 5 bases and J lost 2; bases outside the gene matches: 4. The CDR3 extends over 14 amino acids. CDR3 residues: CASSWEGPTDTQYF. CDR3 bases: TGTGCCAGCAGTTGGGAGGGACCCACAGATACGCAGTATTTT.

The gene calls are TRBV9 and TRBJ1-1; a weak D match, TRBD1 (5 bases). The V end lost 3 bases, the J end lost 3 bases, and 15 bases lay between the germline ends. From germline, CDR1 is SGDLS and CDR2 YYNGEE. The CDR3 is 15 residues long. CDR3 in DNA: TGTGCCAGCAGCGCGGGGGACGGTGGCGACACTGAAGCTTTCTTT. Its protein is CASSAGDGGDTEAFF. The variable domain in full, with the rest retrieved from reference TRBV9 and TRBJ1-1, is DSGVTQTPKHLITATGQRVTLRCSPRSGDLSVYWYQQSLDQGLQFLIQYYNGEERAKGNILERFSAQQFPDLHSELNLSSLELGDSALYFCASSAGDGGDTEAFFGQGTRLTVV.

The chain is built from TRBV11-2 and TRBJ2-2; 8 bases fit TRBD2. Germline V lookup: CDR1 SGHAT, CDR2 FQNNGV. The CDR3 sequence is 17 residues long. The V and J ends lost 0 bases and 3 bases, in that order; junction bases with no gene match: 6. CDR3 sequence: CASSLDWSGSDTGELFF. The DNA for the CDR3 is TGTGCCAGCAGCTTAGATTGGAGCGGGAGTGACACCGGGGAGCTGTTTTTT.

This chain joins TRBV28 and TRBJ2-1; possibly TRBD2 for D (6 bases). This CDR3 has 14 amino acids. Germline loops: CDR1 MDHEN, CDR2 SYDVKM. Between the trimmed V and J ends, which lost 6 bases and 3 bases, there was a span of 12 bases. The chain's CDR3 is CASSRGDFYNEQFF. Written as DNA, the CDR3 is TGTGCCAGCAGCCGCGGGGATTTCTACAATGAGCAGTTCTTC.

The chain is built from TRBV28 and TRBJ2-4, with TRBD1 as a possible D gene (6 bases). This CDR3 region has 13 residues. V was clipped by 4 bases and J by 3 bases, with 7 bases between them. Looked up from germline, CDR1 is MDHEN and CDR2 is SYDVKM. The CDR3 DNA is TGTGCCAGCAGTTCGGACAGCAAAAACATTCAGTACTTC. Its translation: CASSSDSKNIQYF.

To note about this clone: This specimen includes other DNA sequences encoding the same CDR3. CDR3 protein: CASSVYGSTDTQYF. Written as DNA, the CDR3 is TGTGCCAGCAGCGTATACGGGAGCACAGATACGCAGTATTTT. The chain has TRBV9 and TRBJ2-3, with unresolved D. V was cut by 1 base and J by 0 bases, with 6 bases left in between. CDR1 is SGDLS and CDR2 is YYNGEE in the germline V gene. This CDR3 has 14 residues.

V usage is TRBV5-8 and J usage is TRBJ2-1; D gene ambiguous. V gave up 1 base and J gave up 8 bases, with 16 bases separating them. Germline V lookup: CDR1 SGHTS, CDR2 YDEGEE. This CDR3 has 15 residues. The CDR3 region is CASSLLESGRHEQFF. CDR3 sequence (DNA): TGTGCCAGCAGCTTGTTAGAGTCAGGCCGACATGAGCAGTTCTTC. Variable domain in full (rest from reference TRBV5-8 and TRBJ2-1): EAGVTQSPTHLIKTRGQQATLRCSPISGHTSVYWYQQALGLGLQFLLWYDEGEERNRGNFPPRFSGRQFPNYSSELNVNALELEDSALYLCASSLLESGRHEQFFGPGTRLTVL.

The chain combines TRBV6-5 with TRBJ1-5; 7 bases are a match to TRBD1. The CDR3 totals 15 residues. V was pared by 5 bases and J by 0 bases, with 4 bases of the junction left unmatched. Germline CDR1 reads MNHEY; CDR2 reads SVGAGI. The CDR3 DNA sequence: TGTGCCAGCAGTCCCTGGACAGGTAGCAATCAGCCCCAGCATTTT. Its protein product is CASSPWTGSNQPQHF.

V is TRBV19 and J is TRBJ2-3; 8 positions agree with TRBD2. The CDR3 is 15 residues long. Unmatched junction bases numbered 8, after V lost 6 bases and J lost 3 bases. Germline V lookup: CDR1 LNHDA, CDR2 SQIVND (reference sequence). The CDR3: CASSTGTSWTDTQYF. The CDR3 DNA follows: TGTGCCAGTAGCACCGGGACTAGTTGGACAGATACGCAGTATTTT.

The chain joins TRBV6-5 to TRBJ1-2, with TRBD1 matching 11 bases. CDR3 length equals 14 residues. Germline V lookup: CDR1 MNHEY, CDR2 SVGAGI. V trimming: 5 bases; J trimming: 5 bases; junction bases outside the gene matches: 4. The CDR3 DNA reads TGTGCCAGCAGTGGCGGACAGGGGGCTTATGGCTACACCTTC. It specifies CASSGGQGAYGYTF.

V and J are TRBV2 and TRBJ2-2, with unresolved D. Germline V gene data show CDR1 as SNHLY and CDR2 as FYNNEI. The V end lost 3 bases, the J end lost 3 bases, and 5 bases lay between the germline ends. The CDR3 spans 13 residues. The CDR3 sequence is CASSDRYTGELFF. DNA of the CDR3: TGTGCCAGCAGTGACAGGTACACCGGGGAGCTGTTTTTT.

The chain employs TRBV9 and TRBJ2-1; 12 nucleotides align to TRBD2. J gave up 8 bases and V 3 bases, and 6 bases lay outside the gene matches. This CDR3 has 15 residues. CDR1 is SGDLS and CDR2 is YYNGEE in the germline V gene. CDR3 in amino acids: CASSGPLAGGHEQFF. CDR3 nucleotide sequence: TGTGCCAGCAGCGGTCCACTAGCGGGGGGACATGAGCAGTTCTTC.

The chain carries TRBV14 and TRBJ2-3; 8 bases line up with TRBD1. From germline, CDR1 is SGHDN and CDR2 FVKESK. Unmatched junction bases numbered 4, after V lost 4 bases and J lost 1 base. This CDR3 region has 15 residues. The CDR3 region has the DNA TGTGCCAGCAGCCCAATGACAGGGGGCACAGATACGCAGTATTTT. This gives the protein CASSPMTGGTDTQYF.

The genes are TRBV7-2 and TRBJ2-7; perhaps TRBD2 as D (6 bases). Trimming cost V 5 bases and J 3 bases, with 11 bases left between them. CDR1 is SGHTA, CDR2 FQGNSA, per germline. The CDR3 totals 13 residues. The CDR3 DNA reads TGTGCCAGCAGCACCCGACTAGGCTACGAGCAGTACTTC. This sequence encodes CASSTRLGYEQYF.

J is TRBJ2-7 and V is TRBV4-3; 8 nucleotides match TRBD2. CDR3 length: 13 amino acids. The J segment lost 5 bases and the V segment lost 4 bases, leaving 4 bases of the junction unmatched. Germline loops: CDR1 LGHNA, CDR2 YSLEER. The CDR3 sequence is CASSRDGGDEQYF. The CDR3 DNA reads as TGCGCCAGCAGCCGAGACGGGGGGGACGAGCAGTACTTC.

The chain recombines TRBV9 with TRBJ2-7, with a possible D match to TRBD1 (6 bases). The V gene lost 2 bases and the J gene lost 5 bases, with 11 bases spanning the gap. The germline CDR1 and CDR2 sequences are SGDLS and YYNGEE. CDR3 size: 13 residues. The CDR3 DNA is TGTGCCAGCAGCGTGGGACATCGAGACGAGCAGTACTTC. Protein product: CASSVGHRDEQYF.

As DNA, the CDR3 is TGCGCCAGCAGCCCCTCAGGGACTTACGAGCAGTACTTC. Amino acid sequence: CASSPSGTYEQYF. The V and J genes are TRBV4-3 and TRBJ2-5; D may be TRBD2 (6 bases). The J call may be faulty, since TRBJ2-7 better matches the DNA end. The germline CDR1 and CDR2 sequences are LGHNA and YSLEER. This CDR3 contains 13 residues.